Only a few counts were recorded for the clone carrying this T cell receptor beta chain. TCRdb processed the 5' RACE reads anew with MiXCR; each CDR3 protein has one entry. This table has approximately 64,000 distinct CDR3 sequences, around 20% appearing once. The data were obtained in a study of early T cells in non-severe SARS-CoV-2 infection. Deletions cut 2 bases from V and 8 bases from J, with 9 bases between. CDR1 MGHRA and CDR2 YSYEKL come from the germline V gene. The CDR3 totals 12 residues. The source material was whole blood, sampled at baseline. This chain uses TRBV4-1 with TRBJ1-1; D is ambiguous. The TCR sequence derives from an adult who was a healthcare worker with PCR-confirmed SARS-CoV-2 infection or an uninfected control (not recorded which). For the CDR3, the DNA is TGCGCCAGCAGCCAATTAAGATCGGAAGCTTTCTTT. This gives the protein CASSQLRSEAFF.